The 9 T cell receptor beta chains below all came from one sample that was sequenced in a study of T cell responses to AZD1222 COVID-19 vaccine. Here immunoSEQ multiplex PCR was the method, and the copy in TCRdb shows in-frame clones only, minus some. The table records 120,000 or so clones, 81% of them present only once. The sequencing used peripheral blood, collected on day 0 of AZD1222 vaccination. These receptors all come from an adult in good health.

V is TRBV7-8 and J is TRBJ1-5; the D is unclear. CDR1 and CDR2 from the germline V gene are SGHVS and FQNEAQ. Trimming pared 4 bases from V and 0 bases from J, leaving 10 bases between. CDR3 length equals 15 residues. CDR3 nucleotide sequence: TGTGCCAGCAGCTCTCTAAGCCATAGCAATCAGCCCCAGCATTTT. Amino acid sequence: CASSSLSHSNQPQHF.

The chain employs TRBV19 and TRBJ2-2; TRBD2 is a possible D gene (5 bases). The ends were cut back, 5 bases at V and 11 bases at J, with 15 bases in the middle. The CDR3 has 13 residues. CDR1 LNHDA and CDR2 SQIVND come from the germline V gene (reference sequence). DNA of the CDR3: TGTGCCAGTAGTCGGACGGCACCGGGAGAGCTGTTTTTT. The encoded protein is CASSRTAPGELFF.

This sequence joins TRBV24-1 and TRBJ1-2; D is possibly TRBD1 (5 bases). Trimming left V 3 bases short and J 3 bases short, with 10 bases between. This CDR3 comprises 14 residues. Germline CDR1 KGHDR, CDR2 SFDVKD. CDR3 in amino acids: CATSDPGTDYGYTF. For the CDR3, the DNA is TGTGCCACCAGTGATCCCGGGACTGACTATGGCTACACCTTC.

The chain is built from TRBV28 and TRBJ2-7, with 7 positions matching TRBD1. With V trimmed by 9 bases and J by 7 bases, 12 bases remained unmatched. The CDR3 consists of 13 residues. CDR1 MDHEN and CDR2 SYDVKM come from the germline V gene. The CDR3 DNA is TGTGCCAGTTCGACAGGGACGGGTAGGGAGCAGTACTTC. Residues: CASSTGTGREQYF.

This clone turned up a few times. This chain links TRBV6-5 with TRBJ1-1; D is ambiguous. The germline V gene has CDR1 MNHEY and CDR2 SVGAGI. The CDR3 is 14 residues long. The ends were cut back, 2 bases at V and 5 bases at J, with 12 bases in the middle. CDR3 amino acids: CASSYDRRETEAFF. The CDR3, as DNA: TGTGCCAGCAGTTACGACCGTCGGGAGACTGAAGCTTTCTTT.

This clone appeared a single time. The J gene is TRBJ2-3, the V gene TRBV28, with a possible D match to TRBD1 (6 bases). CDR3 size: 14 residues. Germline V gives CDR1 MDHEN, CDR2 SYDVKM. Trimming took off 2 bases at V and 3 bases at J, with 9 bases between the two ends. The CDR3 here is CASSLQGSTDTQYF. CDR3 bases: TGTGCCAGCAGTTTACAGGGGTCTACAGATACGCAGTATTTT.

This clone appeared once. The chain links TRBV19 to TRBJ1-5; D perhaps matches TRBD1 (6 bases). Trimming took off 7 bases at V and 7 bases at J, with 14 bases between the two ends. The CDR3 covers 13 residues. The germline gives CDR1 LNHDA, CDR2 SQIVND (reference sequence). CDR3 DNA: TGTGCCAGTAAGGCGGGGGGCGGGCAGCCCCAGCATTTT. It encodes CASKAGGGQPQHF.

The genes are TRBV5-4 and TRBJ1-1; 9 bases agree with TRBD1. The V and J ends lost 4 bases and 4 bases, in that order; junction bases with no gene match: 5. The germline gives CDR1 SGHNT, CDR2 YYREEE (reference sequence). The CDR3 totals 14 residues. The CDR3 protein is CASSMGQGATEAFF. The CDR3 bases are TGTGCCAGCAGCATGGGACAGGGAGCCACTGAAGCTTTCTTT.

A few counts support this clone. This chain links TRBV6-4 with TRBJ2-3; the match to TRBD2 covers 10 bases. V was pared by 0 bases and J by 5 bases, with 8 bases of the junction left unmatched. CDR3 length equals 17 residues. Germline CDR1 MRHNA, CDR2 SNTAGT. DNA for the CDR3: TGTGCCAGCAGTGACTCGGCGGCTAGCGGGAGAAGAGATACGCAGTATTTT. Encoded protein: CASSDSAASGRRDTQYF.